This TCR beta chain appears in the sequencing data of a study of T-cell reconstitution after alpha-beta-depleted transplantation in children. Whole-study results and caveats: At around two months after transplant, the alpha-beta T cells were reportedly derived from several hundred expanded clones that came from non-depleted graft cells.

Note on this clonotype: Antigen specificity is unknown.

It was with unique molecular identifiers that the TCRbeta library was prepared. TCRdb called the PCR reads again in MiXCR, with one record for every CDR3 protein. The sample shows about 600,000 distinct CDR3 sequences, 13% of them seen only once. The sample here was PBMCs, mostly from graft donor cells, taken 360 days after TCRalphabeta/CD19-depleted stem cell transplant. The clonotype originates from a male patient aged 10 to 17 who had a stem cell transplant for acute myeloid leukemia, so the T cells may come from the graft donor.

The CDR3 nucleotides read TGTGCCAGCAGTCATGGTCTAGCGGGAGGGCCCCCGAGCACAGATACGCAGTATTTT. Amino acids: CASSHGLAGGPPSTDTQYF. This rearrangement joins TRBV25-1 to TRBJ2-3, with 12 bases lining up with TRBD2. The CDR3 consists of 19 residues. Germline assignment: CDR1 MGHDK and CDR2 SYGVNS. Trimming cost V 5 bases and J 0 bases; bases outside gene matches: 12.